Shown below are 19 T cell receptor beta chains from a single sample sequenced in a study of T cells in Graves' hyperthyroidism and ophthalmopathy. The CDR3 regions of TCR beta were amplified from RNA transcripts. The study used the HTBI primer set for a first-round RT-PCR of the TCR CDR3. Via MiXCR, TCRdb re-called the multiplex PCR reads, giving one row per CDR3 protein. The sample records 250,000 to 350,000 distinct CDR3 sequences, 17% being singletons. Sequenced sample: blood. These receptors all stem from a woman aged 60-75 years with Graves' ophthalmopathy.

This clonotype came up many times. This CDR3 is CASSIRGSGEKLFF. The CDR3 region has the DNA TGTGCCAGCAGCATCAGGGGGTCCGGTGAAAAACTGTTTTTT. V and J are TRBV7-2 and TRBJ1-4, with 7 bases identical to TRBD1. The CDR3 is made up of 14 amino acids. With 5 bases clipped from V and 7 bases from J, the junction kept 7 bases outside the gene matches. Germline V lookup: CDR1 SGHTA, CDR2 FQGNSA.

The chain couples TRBV5-1 to TRBJ2-3, with D unresolved. Germline V CDR1 and CDR2: SGHRS, YFSETQ. CDR3 size: 12 residues. V shed 2 bases and J shed 7 bases, with 8 bases lying between them. The CDR3 region is CASSFSLNTQYF. Written as DNA, the CDR3 is TGCGCCAGCAGCTTCTCACTGAATACGCAGTATTTT.

At least ten counts were recorded for this clonotype. The chain links TRBV27 to TRBJ2-2; 8 bases align to TRBD1. This CDR3 has 15 residues. J gave up 2 bases and V 8 bases, and 7 bases lay outside the gene matches. The germline V gene encodes CDR1 MNHEY and CDR2 SMNVEV (reference sequence). The CDR3 DNA is TGTGCCAGCTCATCCGGGACAGGAAACACCGGGGAGCTGTTTTTT. It translates to CASSSGTGNTGELFF.

This clonotype was counted ten times or more. The chain couples TRBV7-2 to TRBJ1-2; TRBD1 matches at 11 bases. The CDR3 length is 15 residues. Trimming took 7 bases from V and 0 from J; bases not matched to a gene: 4. Germline loops: CDR1 SGHTA, CDR2 FQGNSA. CDR3 DNA sequence: TGTGCCAGCATTCGGACAGGGGGCACTAACTATGGCTACACCTTC. Translated: CASIRTGGTNYGYTF. The full variable domain, its missing parts supplied by reference TRBV7-2 and TRBJ1-2, is GAGVSQSPSNKVTEKGKDVELRCDPISGHTALYWYRQSLGQGLEFLIYFQGNSAPDKSGLPSDRFSAERTGGSVSTLTIQRTQQEDSAVYLCASIRTGGTNYGYTFGSGTRLTVV.

This clonotype was detected many times. This chain uses TRBV3-1 with TRBJ2-2, with no clear D. In germline, CDR1 is LGHDT, CDR2 YNNKEL (reference sequence). This CDR3 has 12 amino acids. V shed 1 base and J shed 9 bases, with 6 bases lying between them. The CDR3 spells CASSQVSRELFF. CDR3 DNA: TGTGCCAGCAGCCAAGTGTCCCGGGAGCTGTTTTTT.

This clonotype was found many times. The chain is built from TRBV7-7 and TRBJ2-5, with a tentative D call TRBD2 (6 bases). Trimming removed 1 base from V and 5 bases from J, with 14 bases in between. The length of the CDR3 is 15 residues. In germline, CDR1 is SSHAT, CDR2 FNYEAQ (reference sequence). As DNA, the CDR3 is TGTGCCAGCAGCTTAGTTGACGGCGGGATGGAGACCCAGTACTTC. This gives the protein CASSLVDGGMETQYF. The whole variable domain, remainder taken from reference TRBV7-7 and TRBJ2-5, is GAGVSQSPRYKVTKRGQDVTLRCDPISSHATLYWYQQALGQGPEFLTYFNYEAQPDKSGLPSDRFSAERPEGSISTLTIQRTEQRDSAMYRCASSLVDGGMETQYFGPGTRLLVL.

This clonotype has ten or more counts. This chain joins TRBV3-1 and TRBJ2-5; D might be TRBD2 (5 bases). V was pared by 1 base and J by 2 bases, with 14 bases between. CDR3 size: 16 residues. Germline V lookup: CDR1 LGHDT, CDR2 YNNKEL (reference sequence). The CDR3 sequence: CASSQGVGTGQETQYF. In DNA form, the CDR3 reads TGTGCCAGCAGCCAAGGGGTCGGAACGGGACAAGAGACCCAGTACTTC.

Many counts were recorded for this clonotype. This rearrangement joins TRBV20-1 to TRBJ2-7, with TRBD1 identical over 7 bases. This CDR3 is built from 14 residues. The V segment lost 6 bases and the J segment 2 bases; nucleotides outside the gene matches: 10. Germline CDR1 DFQATT, CDR2 SNEGSKA (reference sequence). The CDR3 DNA reads TGCAGTGCGTGGGCACAGGGGCGCCCCTACGAGCAGTACTTC. Translation: CSAWAQGRPYEQYF.

This clonotype was found many times. The rearrangement uses TRBV12-3 or TRBV12-4 and TRBJ2-1; TRBD2 agrees at 12 bases. V shed 5 bases and J 4 bases; nucleotides not matched to a gene: 6. The CDR3 runs to 16 residues. This CDR3 is CASSPRTSGEYNEQFF. The CDR3 DNA reads as TGTGCCAGCAGTCCGCGGACTAGCGGGGAGTACAATGAGCAGTTCTTC.

The gene calls are TRBV9 and TRBJ2-3; 10 bases match TRBD2. CDR3 length: 15 residues. In germline, CDR1 is SGDLS, CDR2 YYNGEE. Unmatched junction bases numbered 4, after V lost 0 bases and J lost 6 bases. CDR3 sequence (DNA): TGTGCCAGCAGCGTAGAAGGGACTAGCGTGGATACGCAGTATTTT. Translation: CASSVEGTSVDTQYF.

This clonotype was recorded at least ten times. The chain couples TRBV6-5 to TRBJ2-7, with TRBD2 matching 11 bases. V lost 2 bases and J lost 4; bases outside the gene matches: 1. The germline CDR1 and CDR2 sequences are MNHEY and SVGAGI. The CDR3 totals 14 residues. The CDR3 nucleotides read TGTGCCAGCAGTTACGGGACTAGCGGTTACGAGCAGTACTTC. This translates into CASSYGTSGYEQYF.

For the CDR3, the DNA is TGCAGTGCGCGCCGAGGTGGCTACGAGCAGTACTTC. Translated: CSARRGGYEQYF. The rearrangement joins TRBV20-1 to TRBJ2-7; no definite D call. Trimming cost V 6 bases and J 3 bases, with 12 bases left between them. Germline CDR1 and CDR2: DFQATT and SNEGSKA (reference sequence). CDR3 length equals 12 residues.

The rearrangement uses TRBV12-3 or TRBV12-4 and TRBJ1-1, with 7 bases matching TRBD1. This CDR3 region has 12 residues. The trim removed 8 bases at V and 3 bases at J, leaving 3 bases unmatched. In DNA, the CDR3 is TGTGCCAGCGGTGGGACAGACACTGAAGCTTTCTTT. Translating it yields CASGGTDTEAFF.

This clonotype was observed at least ten times. The rearrangement links TRBV3-1 to TRBJ1-1, with no clear D. Germline values: CDR1 LGHDT, CDR2 YNNKEL (reference sequence). There are 15 residues in the CDR3. Between the trimmed V and J ends, which lost 1 base and 2 bases, there was a span of 11 bases. CDR3 residues: CASSQGHSKNTEAFF. The CDR3 nucleotides are TGTGCCAGCAGCCAAGGCCACAGCAAAAACACTGAAGCTTTCTTT.

This clonotype was seen repeatedly, ten times or more. V and J are TRBV6-1 and TRBJ2-6; tentatively, D is TRBD1 (5 bases). Germline V gives CDR1 MNHNS, CDR2 SASEGT. The CDR3 totals 15 residues. The V end lost 4 bases, the J end lost 2 bases, and 9 bases lay between the germline ends. DNA for the CDR3: TGTGCCAGCAGTGGCAGGGTTACTGGGGCCAACGTCCTGACTTTC. Translation: CASSGRVTGANVLTF.

The J gene is TRBJ1-2, the V gene TRBV25-1, with 7 bases that match TRBD1. Germline loops: CDR1 MGHDK, CDR2 SYGVNS. The CDR3 is 15 residues long. Trimming cost V 0 bases and J 6 bases; bases outside gene matches: 7. In DNA form, the CDR3 reads TGTGCCAGCAGTGAATATAACAGCCAGGGGGATGGCTACACCTTC. Its translation: CASSEYNSQGDGYTF.

The CDR3 loop reads CASSLFSWGLDSPLHF. The CDR3 DNA reads as TGTGCCAGCAGCTTATTTTCGTGGGGGCTTGATTCACCCCTCCACTTT. V and J are TRBV7-2 and TRBJ1-6; a possible D gene is TRBD1 (6 bases). In germline, CDR1 is SGHTA, CDR2 FQGNSA. The CDR3 contains 16 residues. Trimming took 2 bases from V and 8 from J, leaving 16 bases between them. The complete variable domain, with remaining parts taken from reference TRBV7-2 and TRBJ1-6, reads GAGVSQSPSNKVTEKGKDVELRCDPISGHTALYWYRQSLGQGLEFLIYFQGNSAPDKSGLPSDRFSAERTGGSVSTLTIQRTQQEDSAVYLCASSLFSWGLDSPLHFGNGTRLTVT.

This clonotype was seen ten or more times. This chain connects TRBV12-3 or TRBV12-4 to TRBJ1-2; perhaps TRBD1 as D (6 bases). The CDR3 is made up of 15 amino acids. V was trimmed by 6 bases and J by 4 bases, leaving 18 bases between them. The CDR3 loop reads CASSLTQGGSYGYTF. The CDR3 DNA follows: TGTGCCAGCAGCCTTACACAGGGAGGTTCCTATGGCTACACCTTC.

This clonotype was picked up many times. The chain carries TRBV3-1 and TRBJ1-1; 9 bases agree with TRBD1. V shed 1 base, J shed 6 bases, and the junction held 9 bases outside the gene matches. Germline V gene sequence: CDR1 LGHDT, CDR2 YNNKEL (reference sequence). The CDR3 contains 16 residues. CDR3 residues: CASSQAPRTGDPEAFF. The CDR3 DNA reads as TGTGCCAGCAGCCAAGCCCCTCGGACAGGGGATCCTGAAGCTTTCTTT.